One sample yielded the 9 T cell receptor beta chains listed below, sequenced in a study of shared clonotypes between healthy human individuals. Here immunoSEQ multiplex PCR was the method, and the copy in TCRdb shows in-frame clones only, minus some. Found here are hundreds of thousands of clones, about 80% of them singletons; the top ten hold more than 10%. The sequenced material came from PBMCs. The source of these receptors is a woman between 35 and 50 years old in good health. Some clones in this sample may be carry-over from other donors' samples.

The rearrangement uses TRBV29-1 and TRBJ2-7, with 7 bases aligning to TRBD1. The CDR3 runs 14 residues. The V and J ends lost 4 bases and 2 bases, in that order; junction bases with no gene match: 8. Germline V lookup: CDR1 SQVTM, CDR2 ANQGSEA. CDR3 sequence reads: CSVAFRGTTYEQYF. The CDR3 coding sequence is TGCAGCGTTGCCTTCAGGGGGACGACCTACGAGCAGTACTTC.

The chain joins TRBV28 to TRBJ1-5; tentatively, D is TRBD1 (6 bases). V was cut by 6 bases and J by 1 base, with 10 bases left in between. Germline values: CDR1 MDHEN, CDR2 SYDVKM. CDR3 length: 14 amino acids. The CDR3 here is CASRPTGSNQPQHF. The CDR3 nucleotides are TGTGCCAGCAGGCCCACAGGGAGCAATCAGCCCCAGCATTTT.

The J gene is TRBJ2-1, the V gene TRBV7-6; D might be TRBD2 (6 bases). Per germline, CDR1 SGHVS and CDR2 FNYEAQ. The length of the CDR3 is 16 residues. V was cut by 4 bases and J by 2 bases, with 15 bases left in between. As DNA, the CDR3 is TGTGCCAGCAGCTCGCCTAGCGCTTTCCCCTACAATGAGCAGTTCTTC. Encoded protein: CASSSPSAFPYNEQFF.

This clone has only a few counts. V and J are TRBV19 and TRBJ2-1; 8 positions match TRBD2. CDR3 length equals 14 residues. V lost 5 bases, J lost 10 bases, and 10 bases stayed unmatched. Germline CDR1 reads LNHDA; CDR2 reads SQIVND (reference sequence). CDR3 sequence reads: CASSRFSGNGEQFF. Here the CDR3 DNA reads TGTGCCAGTAGTCGGTTTAGCGGGAACGGGGAGCAGTTCTTC.

This clone was found many times. This rearrangement joins TRBV10-3 to TRBJ2-7; D may be TRBD2 (6 bases). Germline V gives CDR1 ENHRY, CDR2 SYGVKD. The CDR3 is 16 amino acids. Trimming left V 3 bases short and J 5 bases short, with 20 bases between. CDR3 sequence reads: CAISDLTSLRPHEQYF. The CDR3 DNA sequence: TGTGCCATCAGTGATCTCACTAGCCTACGCCCTCACGAGCAGTACTTC.

This clone has at least ten counts. V and J are TRBV29-1 and TRBJ2-5; perhaps TRBD1 as D (5 bases). Germline CDR1 is SQVTM and CDR2 is ANQGSEA. Trimming left V 6 bases short and J 1 base short, with 9 bases between. This CDR3 comprises 12 residues. The CDR3 spells CSVTAIQETQYF. DNA of the CDR3: TGCAGCGTGACAGCGATCCAAGAGACCCAGTACTTC.

The chain couples TRBV13 to TRBJ2-5; maybe TRBD2 (6 bases). Germline lookup yields CDR1 PRHDT and CDR2 FYEKMQ (reference sequence). This CDR3 is 18 amino acids long. Trimming stripped 1 base from V and 3 bases from J, with 21 bases between. This chain's CDR3 is CASSLALIGGGQEETQYF. Here the CDR3 DNA reads TGTGCCAGCAGCTTAGCTCTTATCGGGGGAGGACAAGAAGAGACCCAGTACTTC.

The chain has TRBV11-3 and TRBJ2-7, with 12 bases aligning to TRBD1. The CDR3 is made up of 14 amino acids. Losses at the gene ends were 5 bases for V and 7 bases for J; bases not matched to a gene: 6. The germline gives CDR1 SGHNT, CDR2 YENEEA. CDR3 coding DNA: TGTGCCAGCAGCCCGGGACAGGGGGCAGGGGAGCAGTACTTC. Amino acid sequence: CASSPGQGAGEQYF.

This clone appeared once. J is TRBJ1-1 and V is TRBV27, with 11 nucleotides matching TRBD1. Germline trimming cut 6 bases from V and 4 bases from J; bases unmatched to any gene: 4. Germline CDR1 MNHEY, CDR2 SMNVEV (reference sequence). The CDR3 has 14 amino acids. This CDR3 reads CASSPDRGPTEAFF. The DNA of the CDR3 is TGTGCCAGCAGCCCGGACAGGGGGCCCACTGAAGCTTTCTTT.